The 14 T cell receptor beta chains reported below all come from one sample, sequenced in a study of CD8+ T cells in alopecia areata. Following RNA extraction, reverse transcription yielded cDNA that acted as the sequencing template. Measured with immunoSEQ multiplex PCR; TCRdb has only the in-frame clones, and not every one. The data contain more than 200,000 clones, roughly two thirds of them singletons. Sample: CD4+ T cells sorted from blood, taken at week 0. The receptors shown here come from a human donor with alopecia areata.

This clone was observed a single time. The V gene is TRBV25-1, the J gene TRBJ2-3; the D is unclear. V shed 3 bases and J shed 5 bases, with 9 bases lying between them. This CDR3 is 13 amino acids long. From germline, CDR1 is MGHDK and CDR2 SYGVNS. The CDR3 bases are TGTGCCAGCAGTGACCCACCAGGAGATACGCAGTATTTT. It specifies CASSDPPGDTQYF.

This clone has more than one count but fewer than ten. The chain links TRBV2 to TRBJ2-5; 7 bases align to TRBD2. Per the germline V gene, CDR1 is SNHLY and CDR2 is FYNNEI. This CDR3 has 14 residues. J lost 3 bases, V lost 2 bases, and 3 bases had no gene match. The CDR3 coding sequence is TGTGCCAGCAGTGAAAATGGGGGGGAAGAGACCCAGTACTTC. Protein product: CASSENGGEETQYF.

This chain connects TRBV4-1 to TRBJ1-6; D is uncertain. Trimming shortened V by 4 bases and J by 4 bases, and 8 bases separated the two germline ends. Looked up from germline, CDR1 is MGHRA and CDR2 is YSYEKL. CDR3 length equals 14 residues. The chain's CDR3 is CASSPQGYNSPLHF. Here the CDR3 DNA reads TGCGCCAGCAGCCCCCAAGGGTATAATTCACCCCTCCACTTT.

In regard to this clone: The sample holds other DNA sequences that translate to the same CDR3. The chain carries TRBV29-1 and TRBJ1-1, with D perhaps matching TRBD1 (5 bases). Germline V gene data show CDR1 as SQVTM and CDR2 as ANQGSEA. CDR3 length equals 12 residues. Deletions cut 4 bases from V and 4 bases from J, with 10 bases between. The CDR3 region has the DNA TGCAGCGTTGGGCAGGGCGGCACTGAAGCTTTCTTT. Translation: CSVGQGGTEAFF.

The chain combines TRBV25-1 with TRBJ2-1; D may match TRBD1 or TRBD2 (5 bases each). The V gene lost 6 bases and the J gene lost 14 bases, with 20 bases spanning the gap. Per the germline V gene, CDR1 is MGHDK and CDR2 is SYGVNS. The CDR3 has 13 residues. CDR3: CASRSTMAGREFF. The DNA for the CDR3 is TGTGCCAGCAGATCCACCATGGCAGGGCGGGAGTTCTTC.

The genes are TRBV29-1 and TRBJ1-1; D uncertain. Trimming removed 5 bases from V and 1 base from J, with 11 bases in between. The CDR3 loop spans 13 amino acids. Per the germline V gene, CDR1 is SQVTM and CDR2 is ANQGSEA. Here the CDR3 DNA reads TGCAGCGTTTCACCACGCCAGAACACTGAAGCTTTCTTT. It encodes CSVSPRQNTEAFF. Full variable domain (missing parts from reference TRBV29-1 and TRBJ1-1): SAVISQKPSRDICQRGTSLTIQCQVDSQVTMMFWYRQQPGQSLTLIATANQGSEATYESGFVIDKFPISRPNLTFSTLTVSNMSPEDSSIYLCSVSPRQNTEAFFGQGTRLTVV.

The chain carries TRBV5-6 and TRBJ2-7; the match to TRBD1 covers 9 bases. The CDR3 length is 14 residues. Germline-derived CDR1 and CDR2 are SGHDT and YYEEEE. The J segment lost 7 bases and the V segment lost 4 bases, leaving 9 bases of the junction unmatched. CDR3 bases: TGTGCCAGCAGCGCCACCGGGACAGGGTCGGAGCAGTACTTC. It translates to CASSATGTGSEQYF.

The rearrangement joins TRBV9 to TRBJ2-1, with TRBD2 matching 8 bases. With 3 bases clipped from V and 0 bases from J, the junction kept 5 bases outside the gene matches. From germline, CDR1 is SGDLS and CDR2 YYNGEE. CDR3 length equals 16 residues. The CDR3 region is CASSEKRGNSYNEQFF. CDR3 sequence (DNA): TGTGCCAGCAGCGAAAAGCGGGGGAACTCCTACAATGAGCAGTTCTTC.

The gene calls are TRBV30 and TRBJ1-6; D not certain. V was trimmed by 1 base and J by 8 bases, leaving 9 bases between them. This CDR3 spans 13 amino acids. Germline assignment: CDR1 GTSNPN and CDR2 SVGIG (reference sequence). As DNA, the CDR3 is TGTGCCTGGAGTGAACGGAAAGATTCACCCCTCCACTTT. Protein: CAWSERKDSPLHF.

J is TRBJ1-6 and V is TRBV21-1; TRBD1 is taken as the D call from the table, unchecked against the DNA. TRBV21-1 counts as a pseudogene. CDR3 size: 13 residues. CDR3 nucleotides: TGTGCCAGCAGCAGGGGGCTGAATTCACCCCTCCACTTT. Translating gives CASSRGLNSPLHF.

This clone was seen only a few times. The chain links TRBV10-3 to TRBJ2-2, with 11 bases fitting TRBD1. The CDR3 consists of 14 residues. The trim removed 6 bases at V and 4 bases at J, leaving 1 base unmatched. Germline V gene sequence: CDR1 ENHRY, CDR2 SYGVKD. CDR3 nucleotide sequence: TGTGCCATCAGAGGACAGGGGGCCACCGGGGAGCTGTTTTTT. This sequence encodes CAIRGQGATGELFF.

The chain joins TRBV29-1 to TRBJ1-1; no clear D. The V end lost 7 bases, the J end lost 1 base, and 10 bases lay between the germline ends. This CDR3 contains 12 residues. CDR1 SQVTM and CDR2 ANQGSEA come from the germline V gene. The DNA of the CDR3 is TGCAGCGCGGCCCCGCAGAACACTGAAGCTTTCTTT. Translation gives CSAAPQNTEAFF.

The chain couples TRBV29-1 to TRBJ1-1, with unresolved D. There are 12 residues in the CDR3. Trimming took 3 bases from V and 1 from J, leaving 6 bases between them. CDR1 SQVTM and CDR2 ANQGSEA come from the germline V gene. CDR3 DNA: TGCAGCGTTGACTATTGGAACACTGAAGCTTTCTTT. Translating gives CSVDYWNTEAFF.

This clone is a singleton in its sample. This chain links TRBV10-2 with TRBJ1-5; D not certain. The CDR3 is 14 amino acids. Germline lookup yields CDR1 WSHSY and CDR2 SAAADI. V dropped 5 bases and J dropped 2 bases, with 10 bases sitting between them. The CDR3 is CASSWRPGNQPQHF. CDR3 DNA: TGCGCCAGCAGTTGGCGCCCCGGCAATCAGCCCCAGCATTTT.